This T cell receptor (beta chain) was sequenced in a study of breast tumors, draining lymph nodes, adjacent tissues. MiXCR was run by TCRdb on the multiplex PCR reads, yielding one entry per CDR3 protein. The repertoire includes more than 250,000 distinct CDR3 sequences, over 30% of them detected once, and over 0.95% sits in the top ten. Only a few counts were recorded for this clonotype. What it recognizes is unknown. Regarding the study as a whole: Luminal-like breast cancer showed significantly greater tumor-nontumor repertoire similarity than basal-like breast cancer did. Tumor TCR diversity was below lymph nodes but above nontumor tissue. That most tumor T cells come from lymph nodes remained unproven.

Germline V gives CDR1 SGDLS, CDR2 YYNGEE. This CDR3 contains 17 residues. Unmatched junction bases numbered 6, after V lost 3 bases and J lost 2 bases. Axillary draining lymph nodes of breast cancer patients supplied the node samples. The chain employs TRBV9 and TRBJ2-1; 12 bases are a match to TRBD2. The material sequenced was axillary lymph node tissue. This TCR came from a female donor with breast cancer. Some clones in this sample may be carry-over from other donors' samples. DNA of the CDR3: TGTGCCAGCAGCGACACACTAGCGGGAGGACCCTACAATGAGCAGTTCTTC. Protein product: CASSDTLAGGPYNEQFF.